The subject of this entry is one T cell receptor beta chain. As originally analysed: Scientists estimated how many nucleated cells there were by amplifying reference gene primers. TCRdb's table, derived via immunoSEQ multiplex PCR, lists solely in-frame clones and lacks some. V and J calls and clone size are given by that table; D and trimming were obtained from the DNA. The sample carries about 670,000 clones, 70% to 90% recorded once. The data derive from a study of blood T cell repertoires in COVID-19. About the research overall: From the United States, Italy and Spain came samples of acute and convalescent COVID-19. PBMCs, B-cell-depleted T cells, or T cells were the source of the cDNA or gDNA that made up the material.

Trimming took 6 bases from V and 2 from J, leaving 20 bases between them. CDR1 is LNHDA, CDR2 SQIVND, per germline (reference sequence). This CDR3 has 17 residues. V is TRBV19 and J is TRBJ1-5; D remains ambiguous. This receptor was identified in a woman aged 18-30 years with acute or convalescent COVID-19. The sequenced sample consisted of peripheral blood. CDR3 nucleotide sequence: TGTGCCAGTAGACGGATGTATTGGGCGGGTGGCAATCAGCCCCAGCATTTT. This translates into CASRRMYWAGGNQPQHF.